A single sample is the source of the 18 T cell receptor beta chains below, sequenced in a study of T cell changes during pregnancy in multiple sclerosis. Using immunoSEQ multiplex PCR, the repertoire was profiled, and TCRdb retains in-frame clones only, with some absent. The sample includes approximately 74,000 clones, around 85% seen only once; the top ten take 3% to 3.5%. Specimen: peripheral blood, collected before pregnancy. The receptors were gathered from a female donor with multiple sclerosis, enrolled in a pregnancy study.

This clone was seen more than once but under ten times. V is TRBV5-1 and J is TRBJ1-2; tentative D call: TRBD1 (5 bases). The CDR3 has 14 amino acids. V lost 2 bases, J lost 6 bases, and 14 bases lay in between. Per the germline V gene, CDR1 is SGHRS and CDR2 is YFSETQ. For the CDR3, the DNA is TGCGCCAGCAGCTTTGGACGGGGAGGGGATGGCTACACCTTC. Protein product: CASSFGRGGDGYTF. Together with reference TRBV5-1 and TRBJ1-2, the CDR3 gives the full variable domain: KAGVTQTPRYLIKTRGQQVTLSCSPISGHRSVSWYQQTPGQGLQFLFEYFSETQRNKGNFPGRFSGRQFSNSRSEMNVSTLELGDSALYLCASSFGRGGDGYTFGSGTRLTVV.

This clone was found a few times. The V gene is TRBV6-5, the J gene TRBJ1-2; D is unresolved. The germline V gene encodes CDR1 MNHEY and CDR2 SVGAGI. The CDR3 covers 14 residues. Trimming cost V 6 bases and J 8 bases, with 19 bases left between them. The CDR3 loop is CASSSDLTKRGYTF. CDR3 nucleotide sequence: TGTGCCAGCAGCTCCGATCTCACGAAACGGGGCTACACCTTC.

The chain couples TRBV30 to TRBJ2-1, with 8 bases matching TRBD2. CDR3 length: 14 amino acids. V was clipped by 0 bases and J by 6 bases; unmatched bases: 4. Germline V CDR1 and CDR2: GTSNPN, SVGIG (reference sequence). The CDR3 reads CAWSVGLVTNEQFF. The CDR3 coding sequence is TGTGCCTGGAGTGTGGGACTAGTCACCAATGAGCAGTTCTTC.

CDR3 coding DNA: TGTGCCAGCAGCCTAAGCGGGGGCACCGGGGAGCTGTTTTTT. Protein product: CASSLSGGTGELFF. The J gene is TRBJ2-2, the V gene TRBV11-2; 8 nucleotides align to TRBD2. The CDR3 consists of 14 residues. Germline CDR1 and CDR2: SGHAT and FQNNGV. J lost 4 bases, V lost 5 bases, and 3 bases had no gene match.

This chain connects TRBV11-3 to TRBJ1-1, with D tentatively TRBD1 (6 bases). The ends were cut back, 4 bases at V and 5 bases at J, with 17 bases in the middle. The CDR3 runs to 15 residues. The germline CDR1 and CDR2 sequences are SGHNT and YENEEA. CDR3 amino acids: CASSSGARGRTEAFF. CDR3 DNA sequence: TGTGCCAGCAGCTCCGGGGCGCGGGGGCGGACTGAAGCTTTCTTT.

This chain links TRBV27 with TRBJ1-1; D unclear. V gave up 6 bases and J gave up 4 bases, with 15 bases separating them. The CDR3 contains 14 residues. The V gene's germline CDR1 is MNHEY and CDR2 SMNVEV (reference sequence). The CDR3 loop is CASRKRESGTEAFF. CDR3 in DNA: TGTGCCAGCAGAAAACGGGAATCGGGCACTGAAGCTTTCTTT.

This chain joins TRBV5-6 and TRBJ1-2, with a possible D match to TRBD1 (6 bases). V was cut by 1 base and J by 7 bases, with 14 bases left in between. This CDR3 region has 14 residues. CDR1 and CDR2 from the germline V gene are SGHDT and YYEEEE. The CDR3 sequence is CASSLRGHGVGYTF. CDR3 nucleotide sequence: TGTGCCAGCAGCTTGCGGGGACATGGAGTTGGCTACACCTTC.

The chain couples TRBV30 to TRBJ2-6, with 10 bases identical to TRBD1. From germline, CDR1 is GTSNPN and CDR2 SVGIG (reference sequence). V gave up 4 bases and J gave up 2 bases; unmatched junction bases: 11. The CDR3 contains 18 residues. CDR3 sequence (DNA): TGTGCCTGGACCCGGGACAGGGGTTCTTTTACTGGGGCCAACGTCCTGACTTTC. Translated: CAWTRDRGSFTGANVLTF.

The chain employs TRBV19 and TRBJ2-7, with 12 bases matching TRBD2. The V gene end was trimmed by 5 bases and the J gene end by 3 bases; junction bases not matched to a gene: 5. The CDR3 is 15 amino acids. Per the germline V gene, CDR1 is LNHDA and CDR2 is SQIVND (reference sequence). This chain's CDR3 is CASSPRTSGNYEQYF. The CDR3 DNA sequence: TGTGCCAGTAGTCCCCGGACTAGCGGGAACTACGAGCAGTACTTC.

The chain is built from TRBV6-6 and TRBJ1-6; TRBD1 agrees at 9 bases. Per the germline V gene, CDR1 is MNHNY and CDR2 is SVGAGI (reference sequence). This CDR3 spans 15 amino acids. Trimming took 2 bases from V and 9 from J; bases not matched to a gene: 5. The CDR3 loop reads CASSYGGQGSSPLHF. The CDR3 DNA sequence: TGTGCCAGCAGTTACGGGGGACAGGGCTCTTCACCCCTCCACTTT.

This clone was seen only once. V is TRBV9 and J is TRBJ1-1; 10 bases agree with TRBD1. The trim removed 4 bases at V and 3 bases at J, leaving 12 bases unmatched. The CDR3 has 17 amino acids. The germline V gene encodes CDR1 SGDLS and CDR2 YYNGEE. The CDR3 loop reads CASSPGTGAWGDTEAFF. CDR3 sequence (DNA): TGTGCCAGCAGCCCAGGGACAGGGGCTTGGGGGGACACTGAAGCTTTCTTT.

The J gene is TRBJ2-7, the V gene TRBV2, with 12 positions matching TRBD1. Germline lookup yields CDR1 SNHLY and CDR2 FYNNEI. The J segment lost 5 bases and the V segment lost 8 bases, leaving 4 bases of the junction unmatched. The CDR3 contains 13 residues. The CDR3 DNA reads TGTGCCAGCCCGGGACAGGGGGCCGACGAGCAGTACTTC. This encodes CASPGQGADEQYF.

This chain joins TRBV9 and TRBJ2-1; possibly TRBD2 for D (6 bases). The CDR3 has 11 residues. The germline CDR1 and CDR2 sequences are SGDLS and YYNGEE. V shed 2 bases and J shed 13 bases, with 10 bases lying between them. The CDR3: CASSVEGVQFF. The CDR3, as DNA: TGTGCCAGCAGCGTGGAGGGCGTCCAGTTCTTC.

This chain joins TRBV30 and TRBJ1-2; D call uncertain. The CDR3 consists of 12 residues. The V end lost 4 bases, the J end lost 6 bases, and 12 bases lay between the germline ends. The V gene's germline CDR1 is GTSNPN and CDR2 SVGIG (reference sequence). The CDR3 reads CAWIELEDGYTF. DNA for the CDR3: TGTGCCTGGATTGAGTTGGAGGATGGCTACACCTTC.

V is TRBV5-1 and J is TRBJ2-4; no firm D call. Germline lookup yields CDR1 SGHRS and CDR2 YFSETQ. The CDR3 has 17 residues. V was shortened by 3 bases and J by 0 bases, with 16 bases between the two germline ends. The CDR3 DNA sequence: TGCGCCAGCAGCTCCCGGCCTGAGGAGTTAGCCAAAAACATTCAGTACTTC. Its protein product is CASSSRPEELAKNIQYF.

This chain uses TRBV2 with TRBJ2-5, with 8 bases that match TRBD1. V dropped 2 bases and J dropped 5; count of bases not matched to a gene: 7. Looked up from germline, CDR1 is SNHLY and CDR2 is FYNNEI. The CDR3 has 15 amino acids. In DNA, the CDR3 is TGTGCCAGCAGTGAAATCGGGACAGGTTCGGAGACCCAGTACTTC. Amino acids: CASSEIGTGSETQYF.

The rearrangement links TRBV5-8 to TRBJ1-5; D is perhaps TRBD1 (5 bases). There are 15 residues in the CDR3. V was cut by 4 bases and J by 4 bases, with 15 bases left in between. In germline, CDR1 is SGHTS, CDR2 YDEGEE. The CDR3: CASSRDLVGNQPQHF. DNA of the CDR3: TGTGCCAGCAGCCGGGACTTGGTTGGAAATCAGCCCCAGCATTTT.

The genes are TRBV6-5 and TRBJ2-7, with 12 bases that match TRBD1. With 2 bases clipped from V and 12 bases from J, the junction kept 11 bases outside the gene matches. The CDR3 is 15 residues long. Germline V gene lookup returns CDR1 MNHEY and CDR2 SVGAGI. CDR3 sequence: CASSYRGTGGIGPYF. The CDR3 nucleotides are TGTGCCAGCAGTTACAGGGGGACAGGGGGCATTGGGCCGTACTTC.